Below, one T cell receptor beta chain is given with its context. Repertoires were generated with immunoSEQ multiplex PCR, while TCRdb's copy carries only in-frame clones and drops some. The table lists some 230,000 clones, roughly four fifths of them singletons. The CDR3 totals 15 residues. Trimming removed 4 bases from V and 2 bases from J; junction bases left unmatched: 6. In germline, CDR1 is SGDLS, CDR2 YYNGEE. The sample is drawn from a study of blood T cell repertoires in COVID-19. This chain uses TRBV9 with TRBJ2-1; TRBD2 matches at 7 bases. This sequence originates from a woman in her 30s who had recovered from COVID-19. The specimen sequenced was peripheral blood. CDR3 DNA sequence: TGTGCCAGCAGCTCCACTAGCGACCCCTACAATGAGCAGTTCTTC. It encodes CASSSTSDPYNEQFF.